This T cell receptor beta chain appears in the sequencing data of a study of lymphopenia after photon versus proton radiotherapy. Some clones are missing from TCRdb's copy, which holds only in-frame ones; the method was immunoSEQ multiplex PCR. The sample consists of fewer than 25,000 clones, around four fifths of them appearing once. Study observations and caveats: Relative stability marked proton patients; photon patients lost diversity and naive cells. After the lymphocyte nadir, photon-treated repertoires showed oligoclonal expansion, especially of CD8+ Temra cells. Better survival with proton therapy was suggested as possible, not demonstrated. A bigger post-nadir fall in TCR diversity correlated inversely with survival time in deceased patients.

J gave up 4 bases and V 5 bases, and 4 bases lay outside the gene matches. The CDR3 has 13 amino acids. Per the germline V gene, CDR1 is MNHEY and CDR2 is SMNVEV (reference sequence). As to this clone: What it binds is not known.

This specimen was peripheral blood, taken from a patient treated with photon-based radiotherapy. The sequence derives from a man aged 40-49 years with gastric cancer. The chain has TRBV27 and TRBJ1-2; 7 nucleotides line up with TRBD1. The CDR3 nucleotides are TGTGCCAGCAGTACCCGACAGGGCTATGGCTACACCTTC. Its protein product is CASSTRQGYGYTF.